Listed below are T cell receptor beta chains from one sample, sequenced in a study of T-cell memory formation after mild COVID-19. TCRdb used MiXCR to reprocess the 5' RACE reads, holding one entry per CDR3 protein. This repertoire shows approximately 350,000 distinct CDR3 sequences, around 14% found once; its top ten account for around 21%. The material sequenced was PBMCs or a T cell subset sorted from them (not recorded which). All receptors derive from a man aged 18 to 29 who had mild COVID-19 (a few samples of this study predate the infection). Cell type and time point are not known. CDR3s include the opening cysteine and the closing phenylalanine or tryptophan. Each record gives: clone size, J gene, D gene, V gene, CDR3 length, CDR3 protein, CDR3 DNA. D genes are given only for firm matches. Clone size appears in some rows only: once, few, many, or a class for an expanded clone.

>many|TRBJ1-4|-|TRBV5-1|15
CASSLVGSSEEKLFF
TGCGCCAGCAGCTTGGTGGGGTCGTCAGAAGAAAAACTGTTTTTT
>-|TRBJ1-2|TRBD1|TRBV5-4|14
CASSPTGDIYGYTF
TGTGCCAGCAGCCCCACAGGGGATATCTATGGCTACACCTTC
>few|TRBJ2-5|-|TRBV7-9|17
CASRNDLALSPEETQYF
TGTGCCAGCAGGAACGACCTAGCTTTATCACCGGAGGAGACCCAGTACTTC
>-|TRBJ1-2|TRBD1|TRBV11-2|17
CASSLEGPGQGVYGYTF
TGTGCCAGCAGTCTTGAGGGGCCGGGACAGGGAGTATATGGCTACACCTTC
>few|TRBJ2-1|TRBD2|TRBV9|16
CASSVVLAGGLDEQFF
TGTGCCAGCAGCGTAGTCCTAGCGGGGGGGCTCGATGAGCAGTTCTTC
>few|TRBJ1-2|TRBD1|TRBV29-1|13
CSVQDRSGYGYTF
TGCAGCGTTCAGGACAGGTCCGGGTATGGCTACACCTTC
>-|TRBJ2-6|-|TRBV11-1|16
CASSSGGRSGANVLTF
TGTGCCAGCAGCTCGGGGGGCCGCTCTGGGGCCAACGTCCTGACTTTC
>-|TRBJ2-7|TRBD2|TRBV12-3/TRBV12-4|14
CASSFSSGGYEQYF
TGTGCCAGCAGTTTTAGTAGCGGGGGGTACGAGCAGTACTTC
>-|TRBJ1-1|-|TRBV4-1|14
CASSQERGGTEAFF
TGCGCCAGCAGCCAAGAACGCGGGGGCACTGAAGCTTTCTTT
>-|TRBJ1-1|-|TRBV6-5|12
CASRTGWAEAFF
TGTGCCAGCAGAACAGGTTGGGCTGAAGCTTTCTTT
>few|TRBJ2-1|TRBD2|TRBV3-1|21
CASSYGRVNTPPLSSYNEQFF
TGTGCCAGCAGCTACGGGAGGGTAAACACCCCGCCTTTGAGCTCCTACAATGAGCAGTTCTTC
>many|TRBJ1-1|TRBD1|TRBV12-3/TRBV12-4|12
CASSPQGAEAFF
TGTGCCAGCAGTCCCCAGGGGGCTGAAGCTTTCTTT
>few|TRBJ2-2|TRBD1|TRBV5-1|16
CASSSAGQGLTGELFF
TGCGCCAGCAGCTCGGCGGGACAGGGGTTAACCGGGGAGCTGTTTTTT
>few|TRBJ2-3|TRBD1|TRBV29-1|15
CSVESLAGGSDTQYF
TGCAGCGTTGAATCCCTAGCAGGGGGATCAGATACGCAGTATTTT
>-|TRBJ2-3|-|TRBV20-1|15
CSAREIWWGTDTQYF
TGCAGTGCTAGAGAAATCTGGTGGGGGACAGATACGCAGTATTTT
>few|TRBJ2-3|-|TRBV30|14
CAWSTRGDTDTQYF
TGTGCCTGGAGTACCAGGGGAGACACAGATACGCAGTATTTT
>-|TRBJ1-5|TRBD1|TRBV12-3/TRBV12-4|15
CASSLEGAVGQPQHF
TGTGCCAGCAGTTTAGAGGGGGCGGTTGGGCAGCCCCAGCATTTT
>once|TRBJ1-2|-|TRBV29-1|13
CSVAGQANYGYTF
TGCAGCGTTGCAGGCCAGGCTAACTATGGCTACACCTTC
>-|TRBJ1-1|TRBD1|TRBV3-1|12
CASSPRDRGAFF
TGTGCCAGCAGCCCCCGGGACAGGGGAGCTTTCTTT
>-|TRBJ1-6|-|TRBV18|18
CASSPRGIRSSYNSPLHF
TGTGCCAGCTCACCACGCGGAATTAGGAGCTCCTATAATTCACCCCTCCACTTT
>many|TRBJ2-1|-|TRBV20-1|15
CSAPTPPRGPNEQFF
TGCAGTGCCCCAACCCCTCCTCGGGGCCCCAATGAGCAGTTCTTC
>-|TRBJ1-1|-|TRBV4-3|13
CASSQEWDTEAFF
TGCGCCAGCAGCCAAGAATGGGACACTGAAGCTTTCTTT
>few|TRBJ2-7|-|TRBV7-6|13
CASSFGVAYEQYF
TGTGCCAGCAGCTTCGGGGTTGCCTACGAGCAGTACTTC
>many|TRBJ1-1|-|TRBV20-1|12
CSAIPGNTEAFF
TGCAGTGCTATTCCGGGGAACACTGAAGCTTTCTTT
>-|TRBJ2-5|TRBD1|TRBV11-2|14
CASSRGQGSETQYF
TGTGCCAGCAGCCGAGGACAGGGGAGTGAGACCCAGTACTTC
>-|TRBJ2-5|TRBD2|TRBV7-2|18
CASSLALGGGPSQETQYF
TGTGCCAGCAGCTTAGCGCTGGGCGGGGGGCCCTCTCAAGAGACCCAGTACTTC
>few|TRBJ2-3|TRBD2|TRBV6-5|15
CASSRTSVRADTQYF
TGTGCCAGCAGCCGAACTAGCGTTCGGGCAGATACGCAGTATTTT
>-|TRBJ2-3|-|TRBV5-1|21
CASSEGDRRLAPDLRTDTQYF
TGCGCCAGCAGCGAAGGGGACCGCAGGTTGGCTCCGGATTTACGCACAGATACGCAGTATTTT
>-|TRBJ2-3|-|TRBV7-2|15
CASSATRLLADTQYF
TGTGCCAGCAGCGCAACTAGGCTCCTCGCAGATACGCAGTATTTT